The rows below give T cell receptor beta chains drawn from one sample of a study of shared clonotypes between healthy human individuals. Sequenced by immunoSEQ multiplex PCR; TCRdb stores in-frame clones only, minus some. Of roughly 1,500,000 clones listed, under 99% are singletons. The material sequenced was naive CD4+ T cells sorted from blood. The receptors were sampled from a man aged 30-40 years in good health. The CDR3 runs from the conserved cysteine through the conserved F or W. The D gene is left open where the match is weak. A row's size may be missing; if present it is once, few, many or a size class.

.	.	TRBJ1-5	TRBV29-1	CSVVSGPRRAQHF	TGCAGCGTTGTCTCAGGGCCGCGGAGGGCCCAGCATTTT
.	TRBD2	TRBJ2-7	TRBV5-1	CASSPGTSGIYEQYF	TGCGCCAGCAGCCCAGGGACTAGCGGGATTTACGAGCAGTACTTC
.	.	TRBJ1-2	TRBV15	CATIPRRGANYGYTF	TGTGCCACCATACCGAGACGGGGCGCTAACTATGGCTACACCTTC
.	TRBD2	TRBJ2-3	TRBV10-1	CASSDGLAGGDTQYF	TGCGCCAGCAGTGACGGACTAGCGGGAGGAGATACGCAGTATTTT
.	TRBD2	TRBJ2-5	TRBV5-4	CASSLTSGTGIETQYF	TGTGCCAGCAGCCTCACTAGCGGGACGGGAATAGAGACCCAGTACTTC
.	.	TRBJ1-5	TRBV18	CASSPRVNQPQHF	TGTGCCAGCTCTCCCAGGGTAAATCAGCCCCAGCATTTT
.	TRBD2	TRBJ2-5	TRBV5-5	CASSLELAIQETQYF	TGTGCCAGCAGCTTGGAACTAGCGATACAAGAGACCCAGTACTTC
.	TRBD2	TRBJ2-3	TRBV10-3	CAISPTGTSGSSDTQYF	TGTGCCATCAGTCCGACGGGGACTAGCGGGAGTTCGGATACGCAGTATTTT
.	.	TRBJ1-5	TRBV4-1	CASSRWDTQDQPQHF	TGCGCCAGCAGCCGCTGGGACACCCAGGATCAGCCCCAGCATTTT
.	.	TRBJ1-4	TRBV5-1	CASSRDNPNEKLFF	TGCGCCAGCAGCCGGGATAACCCTAATGAAAAACTGTTTTTT
.	TRBD1	TRBJ1-1	TRBV5-1	CASSPDRGAEAFF	TGCGCCAGCAGCCCCGACAGGGGGGCTGAAGCTTTCTTT
.	.	TRBJ2-2	TRBV7-2	CASSLAALQAGTGELFF	TGTGCCAGCAGCTTAGCCGCATTGCAGGCGGGGACCGGGGAGCTGTTTTTT
.	TRBD1	TRBJ1-1	TRBV29-1	CSVRTGEYTEAFF	TGCAGCGTTCGGACAGGGGAGTACACTGAAGCTTTCTTT
once	.	TRBJ2-7	TRBV7-2	CASSFTTVNLAYEQYF	TGTGCCAGCAGCTTTACGACAGTAAATCTTGCCTACGAGCAGTACTTC
.	.	TRBJ1-3	TRBV2	CASRKGGISGNTIYF	TGTGCCAGCAGAAAAGGGGGGATCTCTGGAAACACCATATATTTT
.	.	TRBJ1-3	TRBV10-3	CAIRPGEIRSGNTIYF	TGTGCCATCCGTCCGGGGGAAATACGGTCTGGAAACACCATATATTTT
.	TRBD1	TRBJ2-1	TRBV29-1	CSVKPGQGFYNEQFF	TGCAGCGTTAAACCGGGACAGGGGTTCTACAATGAGCAGTTCTTC
.	.	TRBJ2-3	TRBV6-5	CASSSRVETDTQYF	TGTGCCAGCAGTAGCCGGGTCGAAACGGATACGCAGTATTTT
.	.	TRBJ2-5	TRBV5-1	CASSLAMGTGETQYF	TGCGCCAGCAGCTTGGCCATGGGCACCGGTGAGACCCAGTACTTC
.	.	TRBJ1-5	TRBV6-1	CASSDPDWGTYQPQHF	TGTGCCAGCAGTGACCCGGACTGGGGGACATATCAGCCCCAGCATTTT
once	TRBD1	TRBJ2-2	TRBV19	CASSRDRRSTGELFF	TGTGCCAGTAGTAGGGACAGAAGAAGCACCGGGGAGCTGTTTTTT
.	.	TRBJ1-5	TRBV28	CASSLAWAQHF	TGTGCCAGCAGTCTAGCTTGGGCCCAGCATTTT
.	TRBD1	TRBJ2-2	TRBV5-1	CASSGPGQGNRTGELFF	TGCGCCAGCAGCGGGCCGGGACAGGGGAATCGGACCGGGGAGCTGTTTTTT
.	.	TRBJ2-7	TRBV29-1	CSVGGGQSSYEQYF	TGCAGCGTTGGGGGCGGGCAAAGCTCCTACGAGCAGTACTTC
.	.	TRBJ2-2	TRBV18	CASSPQFSSTGELFF	TGTGCCAGCTCACCTCAATTCAGTTCCACCGGGGAGCTGTTTTTT
.	.	TRBJ2-4	TRBV10-3	CAISGSDAKNIQYF	TGTGCCATCAGTGGATCAGATGCAAAAAACATTCAGTACTTC
.	TRBD1	TRBJ2-1	TRBV5-4	CASSLFLQGGSAEQFF	TGTGCCAGCAGCTTGTTCCTACAGGGGGGTTCGGCGGAGCAGTTCTTC